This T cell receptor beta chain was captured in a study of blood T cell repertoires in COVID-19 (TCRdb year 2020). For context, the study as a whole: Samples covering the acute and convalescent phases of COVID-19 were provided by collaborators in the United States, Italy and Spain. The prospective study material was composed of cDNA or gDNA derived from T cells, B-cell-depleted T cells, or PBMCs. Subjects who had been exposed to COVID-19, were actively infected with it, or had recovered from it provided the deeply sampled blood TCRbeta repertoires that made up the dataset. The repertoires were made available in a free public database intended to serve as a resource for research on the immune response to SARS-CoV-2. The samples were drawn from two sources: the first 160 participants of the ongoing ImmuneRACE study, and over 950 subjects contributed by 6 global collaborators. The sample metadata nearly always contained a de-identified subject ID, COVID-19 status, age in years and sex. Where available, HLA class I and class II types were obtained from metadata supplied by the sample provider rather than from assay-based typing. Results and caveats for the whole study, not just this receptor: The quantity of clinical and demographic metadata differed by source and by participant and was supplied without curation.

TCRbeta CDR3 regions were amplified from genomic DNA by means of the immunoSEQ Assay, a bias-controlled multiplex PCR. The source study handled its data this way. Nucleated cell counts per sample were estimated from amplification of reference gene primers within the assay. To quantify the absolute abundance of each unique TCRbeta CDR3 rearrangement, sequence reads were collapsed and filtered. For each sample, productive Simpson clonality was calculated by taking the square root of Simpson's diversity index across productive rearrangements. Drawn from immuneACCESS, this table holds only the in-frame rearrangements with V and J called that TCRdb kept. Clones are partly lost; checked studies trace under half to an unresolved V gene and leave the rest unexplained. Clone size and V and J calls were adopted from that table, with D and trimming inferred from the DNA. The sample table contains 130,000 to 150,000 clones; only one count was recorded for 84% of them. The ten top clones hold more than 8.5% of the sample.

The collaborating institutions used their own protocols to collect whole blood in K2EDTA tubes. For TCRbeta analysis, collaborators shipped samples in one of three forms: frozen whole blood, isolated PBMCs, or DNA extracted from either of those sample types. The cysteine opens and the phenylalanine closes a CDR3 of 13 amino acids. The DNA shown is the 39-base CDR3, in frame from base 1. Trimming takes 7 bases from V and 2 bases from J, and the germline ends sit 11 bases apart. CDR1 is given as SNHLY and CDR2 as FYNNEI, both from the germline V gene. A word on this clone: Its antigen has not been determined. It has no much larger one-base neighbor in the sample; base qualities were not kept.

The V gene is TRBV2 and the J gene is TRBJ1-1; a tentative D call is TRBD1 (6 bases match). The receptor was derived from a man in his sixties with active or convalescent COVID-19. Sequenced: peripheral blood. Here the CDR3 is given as CASTGQPNTEAFF. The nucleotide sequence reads TGTGCCAGCACTGGACAGCCCAACACTGAAGCTTTCTTT.